Presented here are 5 T cell receptor beta chains from one specimen sequenced in a study of tumor-infiltrating lymphocytes in primary liver carcinoma. Priming with a constant-region primer yielded TCR beta cDNA from about 480 ng total RNA. Modified slightly, ARM-PCR produced TCR beta libraries over three nested multiplex PCR rounds. Rounds one and two of PCR, each of roughly 10 cycles, were primed with TRBV1-TRBV30 forward primers and a C-beta reverse primer. One entry per CDR3 protein results from TCRdb running MiXCR on the multiplex PCR reads. The table has over 100,000 distinct CDR3 sequences, around 65% seen once. Both RNA and DNA were isolated together from 20-30 mg of bulk tissue that had not been sorted. Specimen: tumor-adjacent normal liver tissue. Receptor source: an older woman with primary liver carcinoma and hepatitis B virus infection.

In this sample, this clonotype turned up a few times. The rearrangement links TRBV10-1 to TRBJ2-1; tentatively, D is TRBD2 (5 bases). Germline CDR1 and CDR2: WNHNN and SYGVQD (reference sequence). V was clipped by 4 bases and J by 4 bases, with 11 bases between them. This CDR3 comprises 14 residues. CDR3: CASSGLPGYNEQFF. Here the CDR3 DNA reads TGCGCCAGCAGTGGACTACCAGGATACAATGAGCAGTTCTTC.

Regarding this clonotype: A much more abundant neighbour one base away suggests this may be a read error. Given the absence of the conserved phenylalanine or tryptophan at the CDR3 end, a read error is likely. The chain links TRBV11-2 to TRBJ2-6; 11 positions agree with TRBD2. Per the germline V gene, CDR1 is SGHAT and CDR2 is FQNNGV. The length of the CDR3 is 20 residues. V trimming: 4 bases; J trimming: 0 bases; junction bases outside the gene matches: 11. The CDR3 sequence is CASSSNTPGLAVSGANVLTY. CDR3 sequence (DNA): TGTGCCAGCAGCTCCAACACACCGGGACTAGCGGTCTCTGGGGCCAACGTCCTGACTTAC.

This clonotype appeared a single time. The junction does not match germline at one end; this may be a read error. The CDR3 sequence is CASSQVCGRVF. The CDR3 DNA reads as TGTGCTAGCAGCCAAGTTTGCGGGAGAGTTTTT. This chain links TRBV14 with TRBJ2-3; TRBD2 aligns across 7 bases. The CDR3 consists of 11 residues. Germline assignment: CDR1 SGHDN and CDR2 FVKESK.

CDR3: CASSYPSNEVFEQYF. DNA for the CDR3: TGTGCCAGCAGTTACCCGAGCAATGAAGTATTTGAGCAGTACTTC. The chain recombines TRBV6-5 with TRBJ2-7; D is ambiguous. Looked up from germline, CDR1 is MNHEY and CDR2 is SVGAGI. Between the trimmed V and J ends, which lost 2 bases and 7 bases, there was a span of 18 bases. The CDR3 is 15 amino acids.

About this clonotype: One junction end disagrees with the germline gene, perhaps due to a read error. The chain couples TRBV6-2 or TRBV6-3 to TRBJ1-5; D gene uncertain. The CDR3 extends over 14 amino acids. Germline V gene sequence: CDR1 MNHEY, CDR2 SVGEGT. The CDR3 is CVSSYDAGNQPQHF. Here the CDR3 DNA reads TGTGTCAGCAGTTACGACGCCGGCAATCAGCCCCAGCATTTT.